Listed here is a single T cell receptor (beta chain). The antigen remains undetermined. This entry belongs to a study of OX40 agonist ivuxolimab in advanced cancers. Study-wide context: Antecedent anti-PD-1, anti-PD-L1 or anti-CTLA-4 therapy was permissible, with over 35% having received some. Study-level findings and limits: Also present in some nonresponders was a low level of normalized T-cell clonal expansion. On average, CD8+ T cells showed a greater number of expanded clones than CD4+.

Produced via immunoSEQ multiplex PCR; TCRdb's table is partial and in-frame only. The sample includes roughly 68,000 clones, 84% of them seen just once. This specimen was CD4+ or CD8+ T cells sorted from blood, taken in a trial of the OX40 agonist ivuxolimab. This receptor was identified in an adult with an advanced solid tumor such as melanoma, head and neck, liver or kidney cancer.

CDR3 in amino acids: CASSYGGSNEKLFF. DNA of the CDR3: TGTGCCAGCAGTTACGGGGGCTCCAATGAAAAACTGTTTTTT. The chain links TRBV6-6 to TRBJ1-4, with D tentatively TRBD1 (6 bases). In germline, CDR1 is MNHNY, CDR2 SVGAGI (reference sequence). V lost 2 bases, J lost 5 bases, and 9 bases lay in between. This CDR3 is built from 14 residues.